This T cell receptor beta chain emerged from a study of early T cells in non-severe SARS-CoV-2 infection. There are 11 residues in the CDR3. V trimming: 7 bases; J trimming: 8 bases; junction bases outside the gene matches: 5. Germline-derived CDR1 and CDR2 are SQVTM and ANQGSEA. This clonotype was seen repeatedly, ten times or more. MiXCR was run by TCRdb on the 5' RACE reads, yielding one entry per CDR3 protein. Of roughly 90,000 distinct CDR3 sequences listed, about 15% are singletons. V and J are TRBV29-1 and TRBJ1-2; 9 nucleotides align to TRBD1. Sequencing input: whole blood. The TCR originated in an adult who was a healthcare worker with PCR-confirmed SARS-CoV-2 infection or an uninfected control (not recorded which). This CDR3 reads CSANTGGGYTF. For the CDR3, the DNA is TGCAGCGCGAATACAGGGGGCGGCTACACCTTC. The variable domain in full, completed from reference TRBV29-1 and TRBJ1-2, reads SAVISQKPSRDICQRGTSLTIQCQVDSQVTMMFWYRQQPGQSLTLIATANQGSEATYESGFVIDKFPISRPNLTFSTLTVSNMSPEDSSIYLCSANTGGGYTFGSGTRLTVV.